This T cell receptor (beta chain) was found in a study of control samples from healthy donors and cancer patients. This CDR3 has 15 residues. V trimming: 1 base; J trimming: 5 bases; junction bases outside the gene matches: 7. Germline V CDR1 and CDR2: SGDLS, YYNGEE. Only in-frame clones appear in the TCRdb table, and some are missing; sequencing was by immunoSEQ multiplex PCR. This table has hundreds of thousands of clones, 75% to 95% appearing once. The sequencing input was PBMCs. The V gene is TRBV9, the J gene TRBJ2-5, with 8 bases identical to TRBD2. The clonotype was recovered from a man between 40 and 49 years old with head and neck cancer. DNA for the CDR3: TGTGCCAGCAGCGTAACGGGGGGGAGCCAGGAGACCCAGTACTTC. Translated: CASSVTGGSQETQYF.